One sample yielded the 11 T cell receptor beta chains listed below, sequenced in a study of blood T cell repertoires in COVID-19. Assay: immunoSEQ multiplex PCR; the TCRdb copy retains only in-frame clones and omits some. The table shows more than 200,000 clones, with 84% occurring only once. Specimen: peripheral blood. All receptors come from a woman between 40 and 50 years old who had recovered from COVID-19.

This clone was picked up a small number of times. The genes are TRBV18 and TRBJ1-2; TRBD1 aligns across 7 bases. CDR1 is KGHSH and CDR2 is LQKENI in the germline V gene. V shed 3 bases, J shed 5 bases, and the junction held 15 bases outside the gene matches. The CDR3 runs 17 residues. CDR3 nucleotides: TGTGCCAGCTCACCCCCCGGGACAGCTAATACTATGTATGGCTACACCTTC. It codes for CASSPPGTANTMYGYTF. Full variable domain (outside the CDR3, taken from reference TRBV18 and TRBJ1-2): NAGVMQNPRHLVRRRGQEARLRCSPMKGHSHVYWYRQLPEEGLKFMVYLQKENIIDESGMPKERFSAEFPKEGPSILRIQQVVRGDSAAYFCASSPPGTANTMYGYTFGSGTRLTVV.

CDR3 DNA: TGTGCCAGCAGCCGAAGCGGGGGGCCCTCCAATGAGCAGTTCTTC. This gives the protein CASSRSGGPSNEQFF. The rearrangement uses TRBV7-3 and TRBJ2-1, with 9 nucleotides matching TRBD2. The trim removed 5 bases at V and 6 bases at J, leaving 8 bases unmatched. Germline V CDR1 and CDR2: SGHTA, FQGTGA. This CDR3 contains 15 residues.

The V and J genes are TRBV7-2 and TRBJ2-7; a weak D match, TRBD2 (6 bases). There are 14 residues in the CDR3. V was trimmed by 5 bases and J by 6 bases, leaving 17 bases between them. CDR1 SGHTA and CDR2 FQGNSA come from the germline V gene. The CDR3 spells CASSASPGVGEQYF. The CDR3 DNA is TGTGCCAGCAGCGCATCCCCGGGAGTTGGCGAGCAGTACTTC. The full variable domain, with the rest looked up from reference TRBV7-2 and TRBJ2-7, is GAGVSQSPSNKVTEKGKDVELRCDPISGHTALYWYRQSLGQGLEFLIYFQGNSAPDKSGLPSDRFSAERTGGSVSTLTIQRTQQEDSAVYLCASSASPGVGEQYFGPGTRLTVT.

This chain links TRBV7-8 with TRBJ2-1; 10 bases map to TRBD1. CDR1 is SGHVS and CDR2 is FQNEAQ in the germline V gene. The CDR3 covers 16 residues. Germline trimming cut 5 bases from V and 7 bases from J; bases unmatched to any gene: 11. The CDR3: CASSPNRQGAQNEQFF. In DNA, the CDR3 is TGTGCCAGCAGCCCAAATAGACAGGGGGCGCAGAATGAGCAGTTCTTC.

The rearrangement joins TRBV12-3 or TRBV12-4 to TRBJ1-5; TRBD1 matches 7 bases. The CDR3 runs 13 residues. Trimming took 5 bases from V and 7 from J; bases not matched to a gene: 5. The CDR3 loop reads CASSPQGRQPQHF. CDR3 DNA: TGTGCCAGCAGTCCACAGGGGAGGCAGCCCCAGCATTTT.

This clone was seen once. CDR3 sequence reads: CASSWTGNDVAFF. As DNA, the CDR3 is TGTGCCAGCAGCTGGACAGGGAATGATGTCGCTTTCTTT. The chain links TRBV5-5 to TRBJ1-1; TRBD1 aligns across 8 bases. Germline V gene data show CDR1 as SGHKS and CDR2 as YYEKEE (reference sequence). V was clipped by 3 bases and J by 11 bases; unmatched bases: 9. The CDR3 totals 13 residues.

The DNA of the CDR3 is TGCGCCAGCAGTTCGGTAGAACCCGGGACTAGCGTTTACAATGAGCAGTTCTTC. This codes for CASSSVEPGTSVYNEQFF. The chain uses TRBV5-1 and TRBJ2-1; 10 bases align to TRBD2. The ends lost 5 bases at V and 4 bases at J; junction bases unmatched: 15. Looked up from germline, CDR1 is SGHRS and CDR2 is YFSETQ. The CDR3 has 18 amino acids.

The rearrangement uses TRBV6-5 and TRBJ1-1; D remains unclear. The V gene lost 5 bases and the J gene lost 3 bases, with 10 bases spanning the gap. Germline CDR1 and CDR2: MNHEY and SVGAGI. This CDR3 comprises 13 residues. The CDR3 DNA reads as TGTGCCAGCAGTACACAGAGGGACACTGAAGCTTTCTTT. It yields the protein CASSTQRDTEAFF.

This chain joins TRBV7-9 and TRBJ2-1, with D possibly TRBD1 on 5 matching bases. This CDR3 comprises 14 residues. Germline CDR1 and CDR2: SEHNR and FQNEAQ (reference sequence). With 11 bases removed from V and 4 bases from J, the gap between germline ends came to 18 bases. The CDR3 bases are TGTGCCTCCCCCCCGACAGAGAAATACAATGAGCAGTTCTTC. It specifies CASPPTEKYNEQFF.

The chain carries TRBV4-2 and TRBJ1-4, with TRBD1 as a possible D gene (6 bases). The CDR3 extends over 16 amino acids. Germline lookup yields CDR1 LGHNA and CDR2 YNFKEQ. The V end lost 4 bases, the J end lost 3 bases, and 15 bases lay between the germline ends. The CDR3 DNA reads as TGTGCCAGCAGCCCTACAGGACAGATGGCTAATGAAAAACTGTTTTTT. Translation: CASSPTGQMANEKLFF.

This clone was seen only once. The chain uses TRBV19 and TRBJ2-6, with D unclear. Germline CDR1 and CDR2: LNHDA and SQIVND (reference sequence). This CDR3 is built from 18 residues. Trimming took off 2 bases at V and 0 bases at J, with 14 bases between the two ends. The CDR3 DNA reads as TGTGCCAGTAGTATATTTTACAGCAAAATCTCTGGGGCCAACGTCCTGACTTTC. Amino acid sequence: CASSIFYSKISGANVLTF. The entire variable domain, with the rest obtained from reference TRBV19 and TRBJ2-6, is as follows: DGGITQSPKYLFRKEGQNVTLSCEQNLNHDAMYWYRQDPGQGLRLIYYSQIVNDFQKGDIAEGYSVSREKKESFPLTVTSAQKNPTAFYLCASSIFYSKISGANVLTFGAGSRLTVL.